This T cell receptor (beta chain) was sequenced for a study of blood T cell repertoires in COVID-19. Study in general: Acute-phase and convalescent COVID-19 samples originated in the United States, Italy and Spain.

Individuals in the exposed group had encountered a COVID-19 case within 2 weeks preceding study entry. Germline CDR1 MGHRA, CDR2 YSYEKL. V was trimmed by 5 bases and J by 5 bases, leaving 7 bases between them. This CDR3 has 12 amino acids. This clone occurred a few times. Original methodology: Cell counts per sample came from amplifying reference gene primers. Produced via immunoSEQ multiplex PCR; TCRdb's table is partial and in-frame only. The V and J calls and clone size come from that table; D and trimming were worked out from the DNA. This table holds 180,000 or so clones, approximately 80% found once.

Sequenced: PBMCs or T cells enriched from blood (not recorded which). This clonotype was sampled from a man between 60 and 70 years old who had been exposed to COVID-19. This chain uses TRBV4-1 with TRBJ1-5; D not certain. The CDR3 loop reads CASSDFDQPQHF. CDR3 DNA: TGCGCCAGCAGCGACTTCGATCAGCCCCAGCATTTT.